The source of this T cell receptor beta chain is a study of a mutant IDH1 vaccine in newly diagnosed glioma. V was shortened by 8 bases and J by 0 bases, with 11 bases between the two germline ends. This CDR3 spans 14 amino acids. Germline V gene lookup returns CDR1 SEHNR and CDR2 FQNEAQ (reference sequence). The time point here: baseline, week 1 (first vaccination visit). Documented treatment: pre-vaccination baseline after standard-of-care therapy. Profiled with immunoSEQ multiplex PCR; TCRdb holds only in-frame clones, not every one. The repertoire consists of 65,000 to 70,000 clones, with 80% to 90% occurring once and the leading ten covering about 4.5%.

This chain connects TRBV7-9 to TRBJ1-3; D gene ambiguous. This TCR came from a woman aged 18 to 35 with glioma. Some clones in this sample may be carry-over from other donors' samples. This specimen consisted of peripheral blood mononuclear cells (PBMCs), obtained from a glioma patient treated with radiotherapy, temozolomide or both. The CDR3: CASPREDSGNTIYF. In DNA form, the CDR3 reads TGTGCCAGCCCGAGGGAGGACTCTGGAAACACCATATATTTT. The variable domain in full, with the rest retrieved from reference TRBV7-9 and TRBJ1-3, is DTGVSQNPRHKITKRGQNVTFRCDPISEHNRLYWYRQTLGQGPEFLTYFQNEAQLEKSRLLSDRFSAERPKGSFSTLEIQRTEQGDSAMYLCASPREDSGNTIYFGEGSWLTVV.